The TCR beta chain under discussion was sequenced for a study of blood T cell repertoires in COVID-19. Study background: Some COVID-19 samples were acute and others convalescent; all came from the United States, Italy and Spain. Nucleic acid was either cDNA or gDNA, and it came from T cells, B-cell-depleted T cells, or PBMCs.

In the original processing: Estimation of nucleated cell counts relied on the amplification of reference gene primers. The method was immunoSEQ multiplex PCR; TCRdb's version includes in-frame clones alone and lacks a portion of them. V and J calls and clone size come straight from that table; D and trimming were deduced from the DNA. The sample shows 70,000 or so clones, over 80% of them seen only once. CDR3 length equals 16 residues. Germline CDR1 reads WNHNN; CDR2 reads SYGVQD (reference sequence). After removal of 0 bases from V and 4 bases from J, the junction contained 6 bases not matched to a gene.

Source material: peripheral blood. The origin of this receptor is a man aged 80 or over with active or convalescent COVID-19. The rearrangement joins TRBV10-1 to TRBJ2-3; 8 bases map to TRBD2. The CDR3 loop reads CASSESKGLGADTQYF. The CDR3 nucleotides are TGCGCCAGCAGTGAGTCGAAGGGACTAGGGGCAGATACGCAGTATTTT.